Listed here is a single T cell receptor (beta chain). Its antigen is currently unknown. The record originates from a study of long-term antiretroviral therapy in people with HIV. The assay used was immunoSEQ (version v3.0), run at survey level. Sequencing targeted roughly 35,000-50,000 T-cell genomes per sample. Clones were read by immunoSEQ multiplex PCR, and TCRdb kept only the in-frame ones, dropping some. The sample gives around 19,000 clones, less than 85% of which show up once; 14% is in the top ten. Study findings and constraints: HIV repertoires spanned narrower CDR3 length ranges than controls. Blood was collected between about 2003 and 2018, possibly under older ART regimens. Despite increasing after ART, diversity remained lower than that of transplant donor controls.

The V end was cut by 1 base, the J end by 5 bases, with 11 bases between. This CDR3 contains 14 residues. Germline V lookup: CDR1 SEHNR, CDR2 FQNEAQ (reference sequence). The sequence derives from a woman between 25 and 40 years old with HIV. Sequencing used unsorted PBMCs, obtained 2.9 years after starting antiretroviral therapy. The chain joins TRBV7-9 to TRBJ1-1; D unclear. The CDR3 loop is CASSLVLSGTEAFF. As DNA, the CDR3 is TGTGCCAGCAGCTTAGTTCTATCGGGGACTGAAGCTTTCTTT.